A selection of T cell receptor beta chains follows, all from one sample in a study of PD-L1 blockade in urothelial cancer. The method was immunoSEQ multiplex PCR; TCRdb's version includes in-frame clones alone and lacks a portion of them. The sample includes 45,000 to 50,000 clones, roughly 88% of them seen just once. The material sequenced was PBMCs, taken around atezolizumab (anti-PD-L1) treatment. These receptors all come from a man older than 75 with urothelial cancer. Each CDR3 is given with its conserved first and last residue. The D gene is left open where the match is weak. Clone sizes are given selectively: once, few, many, or a class where the clone is expanded.

TRBV6-1	TRBJ2-7	NA	NA	TGTGCCAGCAGTGATTCTCCTAGCGCCGCCTACGAGCAGTACTTC	CASSDSPSAAYEQYF
TRBV19	TRBJ2-4	few	TRBD1	TGTGCCAGTAACGACCCCAGGGGGCCGGCCAAAAACATTCAGTACTTC	CASNDPRGPAKNIQYF
TRBV29-1	TRBJ2-6	once	TRBD1	TGCAGCGTCACCACAGGGGCTGGGGCCAACGTCCTGACTTTC	CSVTTGAGANVLTF
TRBV29-1	TRBJ2-5	NA	TRBD1	TGCAGCGTTGAACCCGCGGGACAGGGGGGAGAGACCCAGTACTTC	CSVEPAGQGGETQYF
TRBV7-2	TRBJ1-2	NA	TRBD1	TGTGCCAGCAGCGTGTTTAAAGGGGGCGATGGCTACACCTTC	CASSVFKGGDGYTF
TRBV28	TRBJ1-1	NA	NA	TGTGCCAGCAGTTTAAGGGACTCCTCCGGGAACACTGAAGCTTTCTTT	CASSLRDSSGNTEAFF
TRBV20-1	TRBJ1-1	NA	NA	TGCAGTGCTAGAGAACGGACTGAAGCTTTCTTT	CSARERTEAFF
TRBV6-5	TRBJ2-7	NA	TRBD2	TGTGCCAGCAGTTCCCAGGATAGCGGGATCTACGAGCAGTACTTC	CASSSQDSGIYEQYF
TRBV11-2	TRBJ2-7	NA	NA	TGTGCCAGCAGCCGCCCTATCTACGAGCAGTACTTC	CASSRPIYEQYF
TRBV14	TRBJ2-1	once	TRBD1	TGTGCCAGCAGCCGACTTTTTGGACAGGGGGCGAGAAATGAGCAGTTCTTC	CASSRLFGQGARNEQFF
TRBV5-1	TRBJ1-1	NA	NA	TGCGCCAGCAGCTTGGCCAGGACAGCCTTTGGGACTGAAGCTTTCTTT	CASSLARTAFGTEAFF
TRBV19	TRBJ1-1	NA	NA	TGTGCCAGTAGTTACCGGAACAGTCAAGCTTTCTTT	CASSYRNSQAFF
TRBV10-3	TRBJ2-1	NA	NA	TGTGCCATCAGGGACTACTCCTACAATGAGCAGTTCTTC	CAIRDYSYNEQFF
TRBV15	TRBJ2-7	NA	TRBD1	TGTGCCACCAGCCACAGGGGCTACGAGCAGTACTTC	CATSHRGYEQYF
TRBV30	TRBJ2-5	NA	NA	TGTGCCTGGAGTACCGGACAGAACGGGGCCCAGTACTTC	CAWSTGQNGAQYF
TRBV19	TRBJ2-5	NA	NA	TGTGCCAGTAACAGCGGAACGTACCAAGAGACCCAGTACTTC	CASNSGTYQETQYF
TRBV6-4	TRBJ2-1	NA	TRBD1	TGTGCCAGCGAGGACAGGGGCTACTCCTACAATGAGCAGTTCTTC	CASEDRGYSYNEQFF
TRBV11-2	TRBJ2-3	NA	TRBD2	TGTGCCAGCAGGGGGGGGACAGATACGCAGTATTTT	CASRGGTDTQYF
TRBV4-1	TRBJ2-5	few	TRBD1	TGCGCCAGCAGCCTACAGGGGGCTGTAGAGACCCAGTACTTC	CASSLQGAVETQYF
TRBV7-2	TRBJ1-1	NA	NA	TGTGCCAGCAGCTTAGATGGTCAGGTGGCAGGTACTGAAGCTTTCTTT	CASSLDGQVAGTEAFF
TRBV6-5	TRBJ1-2	NA	TRBD1	TGTGCCAGCAGTTACCTGCGGACAGGGAGCCAGGGCTACACCTTC	CASSYLRTGSQGYTF
TRBV12-5	TRBJ2-2	NA	NA	TGTGCTAGTGGTTTGGTACTCCAGGGTAACGGGGAGCTGTTTTTT	CASGLVLQGNGELFF
TRBV9	TRBJ2-2	NA	NA	TGTGCCAGCAGCGGCCACTTTGGCGGGGAGCTGTTTTTT	CASSGHFGGELFF
TRBV7-2	TRBJ1-1	NA	NA	TGTGCCAGCAGCTTGACACTGAACACTGAAGCTTTCTTT	CASSLTLNTEAFF
TRBV27	TRBJ1-4	NA	TRBD1	TGTGCCAGCAGTTCGGACAGGGATGAAAAACTGTTTTTT	CASSSDRDEKLFF
TRBV19	TRBJ1-3	NA	TRBD1	TGTGCCAGTCGTCCAGGGGGAACTGGAAACACCATATATTTT	CASRPGGTGNTIYF
TRBV5-4	TRBJ1-4	NA	NA	TGTGCCAGCAGCCCGGACAGCTCGGGAAATACTGAAAAACTGTTTTTT	CASSPDSSGNTEKLFF
TRBV29-1	TRBJ2-7	NA	TRBD2	TGCAGCGCCATGCGATTACTAGCGGGAGCTTACGAGCAGTACTTC	CSAMRLLAGAYEQYF
TRBV2	TRBJ2-7	few	NA	TGTGCCAGCACCGGGGACACCCACTCCTACGAGCAGTACTTC	CASTGDTHSYEQYF
TRBV6-4	TRBJ2-3	once	NA	TGTGCCAGCAGTGTGTTTAGGGAGTCGACAGATACGCAGTATTTT	CASSVFRESTDTQYF
TRBV10-1	TRBJ1-2	NA	NA	TGCGCCAGCAGTGAGTACAGAAAAAATGGCTACACCTTC	CASSEYRKNGYTF
TRBV6-5	TRBJ1-1	NA	NA	TGTGCCAGCAGTTACCCCAAACCCGGTCAAGCTTTCTTT	CASSYPKPGQAFF
TRBV6-6	TRBJ2-7	NA	NA	TGTGCCAGCAGTCCCTCCCCCTACGAGCAGTACTTC	CASSPSPYEQYF
TRBV11-1	TRBJ2-1	NA	NA	TGTGCCAGCAGCTTTACGGGGGAGAATGAGCAGTTCTTC	CASSFTGENEQFF
TRBV19	TRBJ2-3	NA	TRBD2	TGTGCCAGTAGTATAAGGCCAGCGGGAACCCCAGATACGCAGTATTTT	CASSIRPAGTPDTQYF
TRBV30	TRBJ2-5	once	TRBD1	TGTGCCTGGAGTATTACCGGGACAGGGGGAGAGACCCAGTACTTC	CAWSITGTGGETQYF
TRBV28	TRBJ2-3	NA	NA	TGTGCCAGCAGTTCCCCTGCAGGCACAGATACGCAGTATTTT	CASSSPAGTDTQYF
TRBV2	TRBJ2-2	few	TRBD1	TGTGCCAGCAGTGCGGGACAGCGGACCGGGGAGCTGTTTTTT	CASSAGQRTGELFF
TRBV5-6	TRBJ2-7	NA	TRBD1	TGTGCCAGCAGTTTCCGGGACAGGGGTTCCCACGAGCAGTACTTC	CASSFRDRGSHEQYF
TRBV7-9	TRBJ2-7	NA	TRBD2	TGTGCCAGCAGCTTAGTGGCCGGGAGGCCCGATTCCTACGAGCAGTACTTC	CASSLVAGRPDSYEQYF
TRBV30	TRBJ2-1	NA	TRBD1	TGTGCCTGGAGTGTAGTTGGGGACAGTCGCTACAATGAGCAGTTCTTC	CAWSVVGDSRYNEQFF
TRBV5-6	TRBJ1-1	NA	NA	TGTGCCAGCAGCTTGGCGCAGGCCTATGAAGCTTTCTTT	CASSLAQAYEAFF
TRBV5-1	TRBJ1-3	NA	NA	TGCGCCAGCCAGCCGAAAAGTGGACTCTCTGGAAACACCATATATTTT	CASQPKSGLSGNTIYF
TRBV9	TRBJ2-6	NA	NA	TGTGCCAGCAGCCCCGGTCGTACCCTTGTTGGGGCCAACGTCCTGACTTTC	CASSPGRTLVGANVLTF
TRBV28	TRBJ2-7	NA	TRBD1	TGTGCCAGCAACCAGGGGGTCAGGGGCTCTTACGAGCAGTACTTC	CASNQGVRGSYEQYF
TRBV27	TRBJ1-2	NA	NA	TGTGCCAGCAGTCGGGGGGGCCCTTATGGCTACACCTTC	CASSRGGPYGYTF